These T cell receptor beta chains were read from a single sample in a study of T cells expressing NK-cell markers. With the 5' RACE reads reprocessed, TCRdb shows one record per CDR3 protein and no DNA. The ten most abundant clones cover 4% to 5% of a sample with around 260,000 distinct CDR3 sequences. The specimen sequenced was blood T cells: a sorted CD56 or NKG2C T cell subset, CD4+ or CD8+ T cells, or bulk PBMC T cells (not recorded which). These receptor sequences come from a woman aged 18-69 years in good health. Each CDR3 is given with its conserved first and last residue.

V: TRBV2; J: TRBJ1-4; CDR3: CASKGDSTNEKLFF
V: TRBV6-2/TRBV6-3; J: TRBJ2-3; CDR3: CASSYLASSGTQYF
V: TRBV20-1; J: TRBJ2-2; CDR3: CSASARTNTGELFF
V: TRBV20-1; J: TRBJ2-5; CDR3: CSARDRARQETQYF
V: TRBV29-1; J: TRBJ2-5; CDR3: CSVFTPGQGFETQYF
V: TRBV7-2; J: TRBJ2-7; CDR3: CASSSQDISYEQYF
V: TRBV9; J: TRBJ2-1; CDR3: CASSVVAGLSNEQFF
V: TRBV5-1; J: TRBJ1-1; CDR3: CASSLVSRQQAFF
V: TRBV6-5; J: TRBJ2-1; CDR3: CASSSQGPPWEQFF
V: TRBV25-1; J: TRBJ2-2; CDR3: CASSTLGTGELFF
V: TRBV4-3; J: TRBJ2-3; CDR3: CASSLAGANTDTQYF
V: TRBV7-2; J: TRBJ1-6; CDR3: CASRGPGSTSPLHF
V: TRBV6-1; J: TRBJ2-1; CDR3: CASSQLAGHPYNEQFF
V: TRBV20-1; J: TRBJ2-1; CDR3: CSAKPPGSGNNEQFF
V: TRBV6-1; J: TRBJ2-2; CDR3: CASIRANTGELFF
V: TRBV20-1; J: TRBJ2-2; CDR3: CSARTSGDTGELFF
V: TRBV5-1; J: TRBJ2-1; CDR3: CASRPAGGPGYNEQFF
V: TRBV28; J: TRBJ1-5; CDR3: CASSHYQPQHF
V: TRBV6-1; J: TRBJ2-1; CDR3: CASSPRRGGGDEQFF
V: TRBV5-1; J: TRBJ2-1; CDR3: CASSLLSAVSYNEQFF
V: TRBV12-3/TRBV12-4; J: TRBJ1-1; CDR3: CASSLSRVGNTEAFF
V: TRBV20-1; J: TRBJ2-1; CDR3: CSARRLIRGPAGTYNEQFF